This T cell receptor (beta chain) comes out of a study of human T cells and chemical hapten exposure. Looking at the study overall: In the roughly 25-week study, patients were dosed weekly with diphenylcyclopropenone on the scalp throughout. Study conclusions and caveats: The formation of large CDR3 similarity clusters by expanded TCRs significantly exceeded that of controls.

This clonotype was found many times. Its antigen is unidentified. Time point defined: pre-sensitization, week 0. Noted treatment: therapeutic diphenylcyclopropenone sensitization with weekly scalp DPC. The CDR3 has 15 amino acids. TCRdb reanalysed the RACE reads using MiXCR and keeps one entry per CDR3 protein. The sample carries about 350,000 distinct CDR3 sequences, 5.5% recorded once. The clonotype comes from a woman aged 18-29 years with alopecia areata. Some clones in this sample may be carry-over from other donors' samples. V gene TRBV21-1 combines with J gene TRBJ2-3. TRBV21-1 is assigned pseudogene status. The sample here was whole blood, taken in connection with sensitization to the hapten diphenylcyclopropenone (DPC). The CDR3 reads CASSKAAVPTDTQYF. DNA of the CDR3: TGTGCCAGCAGCAAAGCGGCGGTACCCACAGATACGCAGTATTTT.